The clone carrying this T cell receptor beta chain was detected a few times. Germline V lookup: CDR1 SGHRS, CDR2 YFSETQ. Germline trimming cut 4 bases from V and 1 base from J; bases unmatched to any gene: 2. CDR3 length equals 15 residues. The sample comes from a study of cytomegalovirus exposure and HLA in healthy donors. The PCR used 60 Vbeta and 13 Jbeta primers. The method was immunoSEQ multiplex PCR; TCRdb's version includes in-frame clones alone and lacks a portion of them. The sample holds some 97,000 clones, about 75% seen once. This clonotype originated in a male donor in good health and CMV-seropositive. The sample taken for sequencing was PBMCs. The J gene is TRBJ2-1, the V gene TRBV5-1, with 10 bases lining up with TRBD1. The CDR3 is CASSQGQGSYNEQFF. The CDR3 nucleotides read TGCGCCAGCAGCCAGGGACAGGGGTCCTACAATGAGCAGTTCTTC.